This T cell receptor beta chain appears in the sequencing data of a study of identical twins. Study-wide points: Some out-of-frame alpha sequences were shared by twins, and these showed excess low generation probability. Weaker excess twin sharing was observed in beta out-of-frame sequences.

A single record per CDR3 protein comes from TCRdb applying MiXCR to the 5' RACE reads. The table lists around 470,000 distinct CDR3 sequences, around 14% of them singletons. Details on this clonotype: Its antigen remains unknown.

J gave up 5 bases and V 4 bases, and 2 bases lay outside the gene matches. CDR3 size: 15 residues. Germline loops: CDR1 SGHRS, CDR2 YFSETQ. Separately, the same data were catalogued under a study of yellow fever vaccine responses in identical twins. Turning to that study: Reportedly, twins showed a vaccine T cell response that looked partly convergent and partly personalized.

The receptor was derived from a woman aged 18-29 years in good health. What was sequenced was CD4+ T cells sorted from blood. The chain has TRBV5-1 and TRBJ2-2; 13 nucleotides agree with TRBD2. Here the CDR3 reads CASSTGLAGTGELFF. The CDR3 nucleotides are TGCGCCAGCAGCACGGGACTAGCGGGGACCGGGGAGCTGTTTTTT.